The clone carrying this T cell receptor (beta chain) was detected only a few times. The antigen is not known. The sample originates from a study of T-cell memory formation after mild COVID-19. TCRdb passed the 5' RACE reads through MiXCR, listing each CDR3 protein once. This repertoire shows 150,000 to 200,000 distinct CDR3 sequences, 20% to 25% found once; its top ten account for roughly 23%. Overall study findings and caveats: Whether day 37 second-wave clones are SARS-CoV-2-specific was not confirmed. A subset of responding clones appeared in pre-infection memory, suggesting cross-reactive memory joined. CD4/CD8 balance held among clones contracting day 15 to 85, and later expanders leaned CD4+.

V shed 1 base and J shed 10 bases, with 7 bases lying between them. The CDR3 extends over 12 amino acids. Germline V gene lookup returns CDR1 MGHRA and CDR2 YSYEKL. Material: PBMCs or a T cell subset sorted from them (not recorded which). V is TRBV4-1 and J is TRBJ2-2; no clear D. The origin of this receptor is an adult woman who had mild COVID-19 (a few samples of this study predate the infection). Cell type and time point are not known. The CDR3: CASSQGRMELFF. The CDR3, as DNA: TGCGCCAGCAGCCAAGGCAGAATGGAGCTGTTTTTT.